This is a list of T cell receptor beta chains from one sample in a study of beta chain features in type 1 diabetes. Sequencing was performed with immunoSEQ multiplex PCR; in TCRdb, only in-frame clones are kept and a portion is missing. The sample shows 15,000 to 18,000 clones, 55% to 70% of them seen only once. Sequenced input: Tregs from blood. The receptors derive from a man aged 25 to 45 with type 1 diabetes. The CDR3 runs from the conserved cysteine through the conserved F or W. The D gene is left open where the match is weak. Some rows mark clone size as missing; the rest say once, few, many or name a class of expanded clone.

clone size: NA
V gene: TRBV5-1
CDR3 length: 15
J gene: TRBJ1-1
D gene: NA
CDR3 protein: CASSLSRSEGTEAFF
CDR3 DNA: TGCGCCAGCAGCTTGTCCCGGTCAGAGGGCACTGAAGCTTTCTTT

clone size: NA
V gene: TRBV5-1
CDR3 length: 14
J gene: TRBJ1-2
D gene: NA
CDR3 protein: CASSLEQGNYGYTF
CDR3 DNA: TGCGCCAGCAGCTTGGAGCAGGGCAACTATGGCTACACCTTC

clone size: NA
V gene: TRBV6-1
CDR3 length: 13
J gene: TRBJ2-7
D gene: TRBD1
CDR3 protein: CASNPQGANEQYF
CDR3 DNA: TGTGCCAGCAATCCACAGGGGGCCAACGAGCAGTACTTC

clone size: NA
V gene: TRBV18
CDR3 length: 14
J gene: TRBJ1-1
D gene: NA
CDR3 protein: CASSPRGGNTEAFF
CDR3 DNA: TGTGCCAGCTCACCGAGAGGGGGGAACACTGAAGCTTTCTTT

clone size: NA
V gene: TRBV7-9
CDR3 length: 14
J gene: TRBJ2-5
D gene: TRBD2
CDR3 protein: CASRLGAGEETQYF
CDR3 DNA: TGTGCCAGCAGGCTCGGGGCGGGAGAAGAGACCCAGTACTTC

clone size: NA
V gene: TRBV2
CDR3 length: 16
J gene: TRBJ2-3
D gene: TRBD2
CDR3 protein: CASRKTSGWRTDTQYF
CDR3 DNA: TGTGCCAGCAGGAAGACTAGCGGGTGGAGAACAGATACGCAGTATTTT

clone size: NA
V gene: TRBV5-6
CDR3 length: 15
J gene: TRBJ1-1
D gene: NA
CDR3 protein: CASSPLTGPNTEAFF
CDR3 DNA: TGTGCCAGCAGCCCCCTTACAGGGCCAAACACTGAAGCTTTCTTT

clone size: NA
V gene: TRBV7-9
CDR3 length: 16
J gene: TRBJ1-2
D gene: NA
CDR3 protein: CASSFHRVGSPYGYTF
CDR3 DNA: TGTGCCAGCAGCTTCCACAGGGTTGGTTCGCCATATGGCTACACCTTC

clone size: NA
V gene: TRBV6-5
CDR3 length: 13
J gene: TRBJ2-1
D gene: NA
CDR3 protein: CASSHAQVRPQFF
CDR3 DNA: TGTGCCAGCAGCCATGCCCAGGTTAGACCGCAGTTCTTC

clone size: NA
V gene: TRBV7-9
CDR3 length: 15
J gene: TRBJ2-3
D gene: NA
CDR3 protein: CASSQGGSSTDTQYF
CDR3 DNA: TGTGCCAGCAGCCAAGGGGGTTCTAGCACAGATACGCAGTATTTT

clone size: NA
V gene: TRBV7-9
CDR3 length: 11
J gene: TRBJ1-2
D gene: NA
CDR3 protein: CASGRDYGYTF
CDR3 DNA: TGTGCCAGCGGCAGGGACTATGGCTACACCTTC

clone size: few
V gene: TRBV20-1
CDR3 length: 11
J gene: TRBJ2-1
D gene: NA
CDR3 protein: CSAREINEQFF
CDR3 DNA: TGCAGTGCTAGAGAAATAAATGAGCAGTTCTTC

clone size: few
V gene: TRBV10-3
CDR3 length: 12
J gene: TRBJ2-5
D gene: NA
CDR3 protein: CAISPTSETQYF
CDR3 DNA: TGTGCCATCAGTCCGACTAGTGAGACCCAGTACTTC

clone size: NA
V gene: TRBV30
CDR3 length: 11
J gene: TRBJ2-7
D gene: TRBD2
CDR3 protein: CAWGLAGEQYF
CDR3 DNA: TGTGCCTGGGGACTAGCGGGTGAGCAGTACTTC

clone size: NA
V gene: TRBV18
CDR3 length: 13
J gene: TRBJ2-2
D gene: NA
CDR3 protein: CASSPAQTGELFF
CDR3 DNA: TGTGCCAGCTCACCAGCTCAGACCGGGGAGCTGTTTTTT

clone size: NA
V gene: TRBV15
CDR3 length: 16
J gene: TRBJ1-1
D gene: NA
CDR3 protein: CATSRGITGSWTEAFF
CDR3 DNA: TGTGCCACCAGCAGAGGAATTACAGGTTCCTGGACTGAAGCTTTCTTT

clone size: NA
V gene: TRBV5-1
CDR3 length: 14
J gene: TRBJ2-1
D gene: TRBD1
CDR3 protein: CASSGRTGDNEQFF
CDR3 DNA: TGCGCCAGCAGCGGTCGGACAGGGGACAATGAGCAGTTCTTC